This passage covers 7 T cell receptor beta chains from one sample sequenced in a study of lymphopenia after photon versus proton radiotherapy. Clones were read by immunoSEQ multiplex PCR, and TCRdb kept only the in-frame ones, dropping some. Among tens of thousands of clones listed, around 83% were seen once. Material: peripheral blood, obtained from a patient treated with proton-based radiotherapy. The receptor source for this set is a woman in her 70s with pancreatic cancer. Some clones in this sample may be carry-over from other donors' samples.

V and J are TRBV7-8 and TRBJ1-4; D ambiguous. Germline CDR1 is SGHVS and CDR2 is FQNEAQ. V was cut by 5 bases and J by 5 bases, with 9 bases left in between. The CDR3 is 13 residues long. For the CDR3, the DNA is TGTGCCAGCAGCCAGAGAGAGAATGAAAAACTGTTTTTT. The encoded protein is CASSQRENEKLFF.

V is TRBV11-3 and J is TRBJ1-1, with no clear D. The CDR3 is 14 amino acids. The V gene lost 6 bases and the J gene lost 3 bases, with 14 bases spanning the gap. The germline V gene encodes CDR1 SGHNT and CDR2 YENEEA. The DNA of the CDR3 is TGTGCCAGCAGTCCTACCCGGGTTCACACTGAAGCTTTCTTT. It translates to CASSPTRVHTEAFF.

The chain links TRBV7-2 to TRBJ1-4; 7 bases fit TRBD1. J was trimmed by 3 bases and V by 5 bases; bases with no gene match: 12. Germline V gives CDR1 SGHTA, CDR2 FQGNSA. CDR3 length: 17 amino acids. The DNA for the CDR3 is TGTGCCAGCAGCGTACGAACGCAGGGGGTCTCTAATGAAAAACTGTTTTTT. Translated, it gives CASSVRTQGVSNEKLFF.

CDR3 amino acids: CASSQDDGGPGELFF. The CDR3 DNA follows: TGTGCCAGCAGCCAAGATGATGGCGGCCCCGGGGAGCTGTTTTTT. The chain employs TRBV4-2 and TRBJ2-2, with D hard to call. This CDR3 spans 15 amino acids. Germline loops: CDR1 LGHNA, CDR2 YNFKEQ. The germline V and J ends were trimmed by 0 bases and 6 bases, with 11 bases remaining between them.

DNA of the CDR3: TGTGCCAGCACCGTGCGTGAGTTCGACAATGAGCAGTTCTTC. This translates into CASTVREFDNEQFF. This chain joins TRBV6-1 and TRBJ2-1; D is unclear. Germline V gives CDR1 MNHNS, CDR2 SASEGT. The CDR3 contains 14 residues. The ends were cut back, 7 bases at V and 5 bases at J, with 15 bases in the middle.

The gene calls are TRBV7-6 and TRBJ2-2, with no clear D. The V end lost 1 base, the J end lost 6 bases, and 15 bases lay between the germline ends. CDR3 size: 16 residues. Germline CDR1 reads SGHVS; CDR2 reads FNYEAQ. Here the CDR3 reads CASSLVPGVGAGELFF. The CDR3, as DNA: TGTGCCAGCAGCTTAGTACCTGGGGTGGGCGCCGGGGAGCTGTTTTTT.

V is TRBV28 and J is TRBJ2-7, with TRBD1 identical over 8 bases. Germline-derived CDR1 and CDR2 are MDHEN and SYDVKM. Trimming took 6 bases from V and 2 from J; bases not matched to a gene: 9. The CDR3 runs 15 residues. The CDR3 DNA reads as TGTGCCAGCAGGTACGACAGGGGTGCCACCTACGAGCAGTACTTC. Residues: CASRYDRGATYEQYF.